These 15 T cell receptor beta chains came from one sample sequenced in a study of OX40 agonist ivuxolimab in advanced cancers. The assay was immunoSEQ multiplex PCR, and TCRdb's table has in-frame clones only and misses some. The sample includes tens of thousands of clones, over 80% of them seen just once. Material: CD4+ or CD8+ T cells sorted from blood, obtained in a trial of the OX40 agonist ivuxolimab. All receptors come from an adult with an advanced solid tumor such as melanoma, head and neck, liver or kidney cancer.

In nucleotides, the CDR3 is TGCGCCAGCAGTCAGGACAGGGCTTATACTGAAGCTTTCTTT. Amino acid sequence: CASSQDRAYTEAFF. This chain connects TRBV10-2 to TRBJ1-1; 8 positions match TRBD1. Germline-derived CDR1 and CDR2 are WSHSY and SAAADI. There are 14 residues in the CDR3. V dropped 5 bases and J dropped 5; count of bases not matched to a gene: 7.

This chain joins TRBV27 and TRBJ2-3, with D perhaps TRBD2 (6 bases). Trimming cost V 7 bases and J 3 bases, with 11 bases left between them. Germline lookup yields CDR1 MNHEY and CDR2 SMNVEV (reference sequence). The CDR3 length is 13 residues. As DNA, the CDR3 is TGTGCCAGCACGAGGAGGGGAACAGATACGCAGTATTTT. Protein: CASTRRGTDTQYF.

V gene TRBV5-1 combines with J gene TRBJ1-6; 12 positions match TRBD1. This CDR3 is 16 amino acids long. Germline trimming cut 4 bases from V and 7 bases from J; bases unmatched to any gene: 6. Germline V CDR1 and CDR2: SGHRS, YFSETQ. CDR3 DNA: TGCGCCAGCAGCCCGGGACAGGGGGCTGGGAATTCACCCCTCCACTTT. This codes for CASSPGQGAGNSPLHF.

The table lists this clone with a few counts. The chain joins TRBV11-2 to TRBJ2-1; D is uncertain. From germline, CDR1 is SGHAT and CDR2 FQNNGV. Trimming pared 0 bases from V and 16 bases from J, leaving 16 bases between. The CDR3 is 13 amino acids. The CDR3 spells CASSLESWARSFF. The DNA for the CDR3 is TGTGCCAGCAGCTTAGAATCCTGGGCACGTTCCTTCTTC.

This sequence joins TRBV6-1 and TRBJ2-2; 8 nucleotides line up with TRBD1. This CDR3 has 16 amino acids. The germline gives CDR1 MNHNS, CDR2 SASEGT. Trimming removed 7 bases from V and 0 bases from J; junction bases left unmatched: 7. The CDR3 DNA is TGTGCCAGCACTGAGGACAGGGCCCCGAACACCGGGGAGCTGTTTTTT. It encodes CASTEDRAPNTGELFF.

The genes are TRBV29-1 and TRBJ2-7, with 8 bases matching TRBD1. J was trimmed by 3 bases and V by 4 bases; bases with no gene match: 5. The CDR3 length is 13 residues. CDR1 and CDR2 (germline): SQVTM, ANQGSEA. The CDR3 region is CSVGVQGGYEQYF. The CDR3 nucleotides are TGCAGCGTTGGGGTACAGGGGGGCTACGAGCAGTACTTC.

This clone was observed a few times. This chain links TRBV4-3 with TRBJ2-5, with 11 bases matching TRBD2. V lost 1 base and J lost 1; bases outside the gene matches: 2. The CDR3 length is 16 residues. Germline V gene lookup returns CDR1 LGHNA and CDR2 YSLEER. The CDR3, as DNA: TGCGCCAGCAGCCAAGGACTAGCGGGGATCCAAGAGACCCAGTACTTC. Protein product: CASSQGLAGIQETQYF.

This sequence joins TRBV25-1 and TRBJ1-2; D is ambiguous. This CDR3 has 15 residues. The germline gives CDR1 MGHDK, CDR2 SYGVNS. V was cut by 3 bases and J by 4 bases, with 15 bases left in between. The CDR3 DNA is TGTGCCAGCAGTGATGGCGGACCTGATGCCTATGGCTACACCTTC. Its protein product is CASSDGGPDAYGYTF.

The chain carries TRBV29-1 and TRBJ2-5, with 13 bases matching TRBD2. The trim removed 5 bases at V and 5 bases at J, leaving 11 bases unmatched. Germline V gives CDR1 SQVTM, CDR2 ANQGSEA. This CDR3 region has 16 residues. CDR3 sequence (DNA): TGCAGCGTTAGACTAGCGGGGGGCTCGGTTGGCGAGACCCAGTACTTC. It translates to CSVRLAGGSVGETQYF.

V gene TRBV18 combines with J gene TRBJ2-1, with D unclear. CDR1 and CDR2 from the germline V gene are KGHSH and LQKENI. The germline V and J ends were trimmed by 1 base and 0 bases, with 7 bases remaining between them. CDR3 size: 15 residues. The CDR3 nucleotides read TGTGCCAGCTCACCACAAAGCGCCTCCTACAATGAGCAGTTCTTC. Amino acid sequence: CASSPQSASYNEQFF.

The genes are TRBV10-3 and TRBJ1-1; 10 nucleotides match TRBD1. The CDR3 covers 12 residues. Germline CDR1 reads ENHRY; CDR2 reads SYGVKD. V was pared by 10 bases and J by 3 bases, with 2 bases of the junction left unmatched. In nucleotides, the CDR3 is TGTGCCACTGGACAGGGGGACACTGAAGCTTTCTTT. Translating gives CATGQGDTEAFF.

This chain uses TRBV5-1 with TRBJ1-1; D is perhaps TRBD1 (5 bases). The V gene's germline CDR1 is SGHRS and CDR2 YFSETQ. This CDR3 comprises 13 residues. V dropped 0 bases and J dropped 7 bases, with 10 bases sitting between them. The CDR3 DNA is TGCGCCAGCAGCTTGGCCGGGACCCATGAAGCTTTCTTT. Its protein product is CASSLAGTHEAFF.

The V and J genes are TRBV4-3 and TRBJ1-2; no reliable D call. V was pared by 1 base and J by 8 bases, with 11 bases between. Germline V lookup: CDR1 LGHNA, CDR2 YSLEER. The CDR3 extends over 13 amino acids. The CDR3 nucleotides are TGCGCCAGCAGCCAAGTGGGAGGGAACGGCTACACCTTC. Translating it yields CASSQVGGNGYTF.

The sample holds one count of this clone. The V and J genes are TRBV30 and TRBJ1-6, with D hard to call. Per the germline V gene, CDR1 is GTSNPN and CDR2 is SVGIG (reference sequence). The CDR3 spans 13 residues. Trimming took off 3 bases at V and 7 bases at J, with 10 bases between the two ends. The CDR3 sequence is CAWSPAANSPLHF. The CDR3 DNA sequence: TGTGCCTGGAGCCCGGCAGCAAATTCACCCCTCCACTTT.

This chain uses TRBV6-6 with TRBJ1-4; 7 nucleotides line up with TRBD1. The junction had 5 bases not matched to a gene; V was cut back by 7 bases and J by 0 bases. Germline lookup yields CDR1 MNHNY and CDR2 SVGAGI (reference sequence). CDR3 size: 15 residues. This CDR3 reads CASTGGQATNEKLFF. CDR3 nucleotide sequence: TGTGCCAGCACAGGGGGACAAGCAACTAATGAAAAACTGTTTTTT.